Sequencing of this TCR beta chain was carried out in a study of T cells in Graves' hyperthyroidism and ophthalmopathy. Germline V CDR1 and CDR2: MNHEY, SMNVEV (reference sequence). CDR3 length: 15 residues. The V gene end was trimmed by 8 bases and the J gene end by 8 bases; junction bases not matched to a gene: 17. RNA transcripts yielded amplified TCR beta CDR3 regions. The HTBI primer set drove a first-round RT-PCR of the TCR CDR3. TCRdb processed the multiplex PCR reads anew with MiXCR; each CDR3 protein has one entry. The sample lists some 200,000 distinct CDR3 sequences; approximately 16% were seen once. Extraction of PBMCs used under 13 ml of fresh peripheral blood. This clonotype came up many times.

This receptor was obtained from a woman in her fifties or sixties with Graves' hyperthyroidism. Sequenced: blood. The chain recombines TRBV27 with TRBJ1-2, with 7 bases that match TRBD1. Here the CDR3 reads CASRTGPKGLDGYTF. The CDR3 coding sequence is TGTGCCAGCCGGACAGGTCCCAAAGGGTTGGACGGCTACACCTTC.